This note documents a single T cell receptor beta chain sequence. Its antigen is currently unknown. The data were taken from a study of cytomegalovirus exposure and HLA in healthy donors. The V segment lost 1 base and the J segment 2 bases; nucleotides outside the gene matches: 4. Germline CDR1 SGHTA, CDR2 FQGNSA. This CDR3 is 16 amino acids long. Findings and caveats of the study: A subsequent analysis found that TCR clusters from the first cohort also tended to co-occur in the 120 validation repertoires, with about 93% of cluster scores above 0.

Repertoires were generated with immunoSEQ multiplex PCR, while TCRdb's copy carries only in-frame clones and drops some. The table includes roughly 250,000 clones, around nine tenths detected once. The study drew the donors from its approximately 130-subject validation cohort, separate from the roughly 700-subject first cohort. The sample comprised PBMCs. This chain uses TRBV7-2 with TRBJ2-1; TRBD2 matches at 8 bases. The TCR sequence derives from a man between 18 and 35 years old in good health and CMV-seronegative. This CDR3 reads CASSLVGGRTYNEQFF. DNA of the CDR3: TGTGCCAGCAGCTTAGTGGGCGGGAGGACCTACAATGAGCAGTTCTTC.